This T cell receptor beta chain was captured by sequencing in a study of cytomegalovirus exposure and HLA in healthy donors. Points on this clone: Its cognate antigen is unknown.

Overall study findings and caveats: Earlier analysis looked at TCR beta V segments, and most were productive about 90% or about 30% of the time. A later analysis associated 15,000 or so TCR beta sequences with HLA alleles at a 0.05 false discovery rate. Presence/absence comparisons presumed near-even sequencing depth among donors.

The V segment lost 0 bases and the J segment 8 bases; nucleotides outside the gene matches: 19. Germline lookup yields CDR1 MGHRA and CDR2 YSYEKL. This CDR3 is 19 amino acids long. Though nominally healthy at sampling, donors likely had unrecorded immune exposures. The PCR had 60 Vbeta and 13 Jbeta primers. The repertoire was sequenced with immunoSEQ multiplex PCR; TCRdb's copy has only in-frame clones and lacks some. This sample carries approximately 110,000 clones, around 67% of them seen once, and the ten largest clones take 4.1%. V gene TRBV4-1 combines with J gene TRBJ1-2; 9 bases are a match to TRBD1. The clonotype was recovered from a woman aged 40 to 50 in good health and CMV-seronegative. Sequencing used PBMCs. The CDR3 bases are TGCGCCAGCAGCCAAGATTTTGGCATGACCGGGACAGGGATTCTCGGCTACACCTTC. This encodes CASSQDFGMTGTGILGYTF.